Only a few counts were recorded for the clone carrying this T cell receptor (beta chain). Its antigen is currently unknown. Germline CDR1 is SGDLS and CDR2 is YYNGEE. V shed 0 bases and J 6 bases; nucleotides not matched to a gene: 6. This CDR3 is built from 15 residues. The sample belongs to a study of blood T cells in healthy people across ages. Study results and limitations: Comparison with aged donors showed that long-lived donors had more naive CD4+ cells and higher diversity. Across the age range, TCR beta diversity per million T cells fell in a roughly linear way.

Each donor was a healthy Caucasian individual from Russia, aged about 6 to 95. Combining a sample-barcoded 5' primer with a J-beta primer mix, a second PCR ran for roughly 7 to 12 cycles. TCRdb redid the calling of the 5' RACE reads with MiXCR, one entry per CDR3 protein. There are about a million distinct CDR3 sequences in the sample; 45% to 60% occur only once, and about 21% lies in the top ten. This clonotype was obtained from a woman between 55 and 75 years old in good health. V and J are TRBV9 and TRBJ2-1; 7 nucleotides match TRBD1. Sequenced input: blood. The CDR3 bases are TGTGCCAGCAGCGTAGTTGAGGGACAGACCAATGAGCAGTTCTTC. Translation gives CASSVVEGQTNEQFF.